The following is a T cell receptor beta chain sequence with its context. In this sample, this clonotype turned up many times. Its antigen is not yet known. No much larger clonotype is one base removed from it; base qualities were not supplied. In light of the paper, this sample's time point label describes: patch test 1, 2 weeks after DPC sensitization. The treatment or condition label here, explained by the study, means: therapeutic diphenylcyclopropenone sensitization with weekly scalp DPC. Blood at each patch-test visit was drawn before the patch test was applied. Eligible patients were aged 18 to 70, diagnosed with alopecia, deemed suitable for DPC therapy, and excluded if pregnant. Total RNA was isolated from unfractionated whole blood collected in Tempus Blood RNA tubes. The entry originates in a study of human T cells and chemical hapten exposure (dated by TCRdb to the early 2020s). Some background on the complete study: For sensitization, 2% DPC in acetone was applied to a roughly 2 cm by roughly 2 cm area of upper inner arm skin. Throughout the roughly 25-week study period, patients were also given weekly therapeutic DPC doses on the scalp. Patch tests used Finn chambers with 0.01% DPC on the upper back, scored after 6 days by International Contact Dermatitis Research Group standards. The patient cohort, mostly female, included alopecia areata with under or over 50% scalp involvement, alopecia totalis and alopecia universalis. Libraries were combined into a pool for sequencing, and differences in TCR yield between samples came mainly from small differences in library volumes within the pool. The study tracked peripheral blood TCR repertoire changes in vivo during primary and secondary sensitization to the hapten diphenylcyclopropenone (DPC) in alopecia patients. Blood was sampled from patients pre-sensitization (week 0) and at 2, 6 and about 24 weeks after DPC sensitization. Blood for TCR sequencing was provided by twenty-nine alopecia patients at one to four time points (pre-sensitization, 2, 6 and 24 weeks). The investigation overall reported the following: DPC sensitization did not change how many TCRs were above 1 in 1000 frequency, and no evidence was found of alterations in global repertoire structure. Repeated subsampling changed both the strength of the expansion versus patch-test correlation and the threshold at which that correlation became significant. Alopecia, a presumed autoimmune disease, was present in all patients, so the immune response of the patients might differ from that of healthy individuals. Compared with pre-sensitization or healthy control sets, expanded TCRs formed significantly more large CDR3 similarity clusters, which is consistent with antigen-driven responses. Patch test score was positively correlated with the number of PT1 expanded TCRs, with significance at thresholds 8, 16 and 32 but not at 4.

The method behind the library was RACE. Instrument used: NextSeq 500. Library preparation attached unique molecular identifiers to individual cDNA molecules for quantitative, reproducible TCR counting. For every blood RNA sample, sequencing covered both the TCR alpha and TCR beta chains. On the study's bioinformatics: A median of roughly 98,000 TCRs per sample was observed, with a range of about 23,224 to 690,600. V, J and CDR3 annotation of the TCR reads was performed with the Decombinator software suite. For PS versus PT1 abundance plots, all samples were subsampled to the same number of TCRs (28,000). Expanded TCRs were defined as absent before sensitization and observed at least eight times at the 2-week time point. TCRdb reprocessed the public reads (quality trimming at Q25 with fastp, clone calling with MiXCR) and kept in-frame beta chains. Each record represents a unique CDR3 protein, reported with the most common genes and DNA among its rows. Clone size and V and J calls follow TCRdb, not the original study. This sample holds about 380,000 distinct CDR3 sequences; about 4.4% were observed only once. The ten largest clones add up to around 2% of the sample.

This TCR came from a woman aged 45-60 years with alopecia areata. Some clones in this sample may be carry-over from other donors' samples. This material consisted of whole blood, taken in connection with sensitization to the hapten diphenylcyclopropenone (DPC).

The nucleotide sequence is TGTGCCAGCAGTTCCCCCGGGACTAGCGGGGGAGATACGCAGTATTTT. The translation is CASSSPGTSGGDTQYF. Recombination connected TRBV6-5 to TRBJ2-3, and 14 bases in between align with TRBD2. Based on the germline V gene, the CDR1 and CDR2 sequences are MNHEY and SVGAGI. Taken from cysteine to phenylalanine, the CDR3 has 16 residues. The CDR3 DNA has 48 bases and is translated from base 1. Relative to germline, V is missing 4 bases and J is missing 5 bases, with 5 bases of the junction outside any gene match.